A single sample is the source of the 23 T cell receptor beta chains below, sequenced in a study of CXCR3-negative and CXCR3-positive naive CD8 T cells. Findings and limits, study-wide: CXCR3-positive naive cells carried more hydrophobic TRB CDR3s than CXCR3-negative naive cells did.

The libraries of TRB cDNA were prepared using 5' RACE with UMI labels. TCRdb reprocessed the 5' RACE reads, keeping one entry per CDR3 protein, no DNA. Seen in this sample are some 130,000 distinct CDR3 sequences; the ten most common clones hold roughly 0.59%. Their antigens are not known. Material for sequencing was naive CXCR3+ CD8+ T cells from blood. Indicated subset: CD45RO-CCR7+CD27+CD95- naive CD8+ T cells expressing CXCR3 (TNR3+). Source of these receptors: a human donor in good health. Some clones in this sample may be carry-over from other donors' samples.

The V and J genes are TRBV9 and TRBJ2-7; TCRdb's D gene call, TRBD1, goes unchecked for lack of DNA. There are 15 residues in the CDR3. Germline lookup yields CDR1 SGDLS and CDR2 YYNGEE. The CDR3 is CASSFDRDRGHEQYF.

Here the CDR3 reads CASSRSASHEQYF. This rearrangement joins TRBV7-2 to TRBJ2-7. The V gene's germline CDR1 is SGHTA and CDR2 FQGNSA. The CDR3 has 13 residues.

The chain is built from TRBV29-1 and TRBJ1-1; TCRdb reports TRBD1, a call that lacks DNA to check it against. In germline, CDR1 is SQVTM, CDR2 ANQGSEA. CDR3 length equals 12 residues. The CDR3 sequence: CSVGTSSTEAFF.

This chain links TRBV7-9 with TRBJ2-7; TCRdb returns TRBD1, unconfirmable since there is no DNA. The CDR3 spans 13 residues. Per the germline V gene, CDR1 is SEHNR and CDR2 is FQNEAQ (reference sequence). This chain's CDR3 is CASSPPIAVEQYF.

The chain combines TRBV14 with TRBJ2-7. There are 12 residues in the CDR3. Germline V gene lookup returns CDR1 SGHDN and CDR2 FVKESK. Here the CDR3 reads CASSLSLYEQYF.

The V and J genes are TRBV29-1 and TRBJ2-1; checking the TCRdb D call of TRBD1 is not possible without DNA. The germline V gene has CDR1 SQVTM and CDR2 ANQGSEA. This CDR3 is built from 11 residues. The CDR3 protein is CSVYRDNEQFF.

V gene TRBV29-1 combines with J gene TRBJ2-2. The CDR3 runs 13 residues. Germline assignment: CDR1 SQVTM and CDR2 ANQGSEA. The CDR3 region is CSVLGTYTGELFF.

The J gene is TRBJ2-7, the V gene TRBV4-3. The CDR3 is 15 amino acids. Germline loops: CDR1 LGHNA, CDR2 YSLEER. Here the CDR3 reads CASSQGTALTYEQYF.

The V call is TRBV12-3 or TRBV12-4, the J call TRBJ1-2. The CDR3 extends over 13 amino acids. The CDR3 reads CASSIAQKFGYTF.

The chain is built from TRBV4-1 and TRBJ2-1; checking the TCRdb D call of TRBD2 is not possible without DNA. CDR1 is MGHRA, CDR2 YSYEKL, per germline. The CDR3 is 16 amino acids. The CDR3 region is CASSQLAGGSYNEQFF.

V usage is TRBV20-1 and J usage is TRBJ2-1; the TCRdb D gene call, TRBD1, has no DNA to confirm it. Germline values: CDR1 DFQATT, CDR2 SNEGSKA (reference sequence). The CDR3 spans 14 residues. The CDR3 spells CSARGWDQNYEQFF.

This chain connects TRBV4-3 to TRBJ2-1; TCRdb reports TRBD2, a call that lacks DNA to check it against. Per the germline V gene, CDR1 is LGHNA and CDR2 is YSLEER. CDR3 size: 17 residues. Here the CDR3 reads CASSQDPGVAGDGEQFF.

The chain couples TRBV6-1 to TRBJ2-2. The CDR3 has 11 residues. The V gene's germline CDR1 is MNHNS and CDR2 SASEGT. The CDR3 protein is CASSPQGELFF.

The rearrangement links TRBV6-6 to TRBJ2-7; TCRdb's assignment of TRBD1 cannot be checked, as there is no DNA. The CDR3 extends over 13 amino acids. Germline V gives CDR1 MNHNY, CDR2 SVGAGI (reference sequence). CDR3 region: CASLPGGLYEQYF.

This rearrangement joins TRBV5-6 to TRBJ2-1; TCRdb's D call, TRBD2, is unchecked because there is no DNA. Germline V gives CDR1 SGHDT, CDR2 YYEEEE. CDR3 size: 15 residues. CDR3 region: CASETLAYSYNEQFF.

V usage is TRBV4-1 and J usage is TRBJ2-2; checking the TCRdb D call of TRBD2 is not possible without DNA. The CDR3 has 17 amino acids. Germline loops: CDR1 MGHRA, CDR2 YSYEKL. CDR3 in amino acids: CASSQGAAGRNTGELFF.

The J gene is TRBJ2-7, the V gene TRBV20-1; TCRdb selects TRBD1, and the lack of DNA leaves this call unchecked. The CDR3 consists of 15 residues. Germline values: CDR1 DFQATT, CDR2 SNEGSKA (reference sequence). CDR3 in amino acids: CSARPLAGLSYEQYF.

The chain has TRBV5-4 and TRBJ2-1. CDR3 length equals 14 residues. Germline V gene sequence: CDR1 SGHNT, CDR2 YYREEE (reference sequence). The CDR3 spells CASSLGYGVNEQFF.

The chain has TRBV3-1 and TRBJ2-5. The CDR3 extends over 16 amino acids. The germline CDR1 and CDR2 sequences are LGHDT and YNNKEL (reference sequence). The CDR3 protein is CASSQAYEIYQETQYF.

V is TRBV27 and J is TRBJ2-6; TCRdb names TRBD1, which stays unverified in the absence of DNA. Per the germline V gene, CDR1 is MNHEY and CDR2 is SMNVEV (reference sequence). The CDR3 consists of 20 residues. The CDR3: CASSLWIPGTVSSGANVLTF. The complete variable domain, with remaining parts taken from reference TRBV27 and TRBJ2-6, reads EAQVTQNPRYLITVTGKKLTVTCSQNMNHEYMSWYRQDPGLGLRQIYYSMNVEVTDKGDVPEGYKVSRKEKRNFPLILESPSPNQTSLYFCASSLWIPGTVSSGANVLTFGAGSRLTVL.

This chain links TRBV5-1 with TRBJ2-6; TCRdb lists TRBD1, though no DNA is available to test this call. CDR1 is SGHRS, CDR2 YFSETQ, per germline. CDR3 length equals 17 residues. The CDR3 sequence: CASSLVRTGFGANVLTF.

The chain is built from TRBV7-3 and TRBJ2-1; no DNA is available, so the TRBD1 call from TCRdb remains unchecked. In germline, CDR1 is SGHTA, CDR2 FQGTGA. The CDR3 is made up of 14 amino acids. This chain's CDR3 is CASSLTGAYNEQFF. Variable domain in full (rest from reference TRBV7-3 and TRBJ2-1): GAGVSQTPSNKVTEKGKYVELRCDPISGHTALYWYRQSLGQGPEFLIYFQGTGAADDSGLPNDRFFAVRPEGSVSTLKIQRTERGDSAVYLCASSLTGAYNEQFFGPGTRLTVL.

The rearrangement joins TRBV7-9 to TRBJ2-4; the TCRdb D gene call, TRBD1, has no DNA to confirm it. From germline, CDR1 is SEHNR and CDR2 FQNEAQ (reference sequence). The CDR3 is 14 residues long. The CDR3 sequence: CASSTTRDRVDQYF.